The present entry profiles one TCR beta chain with its context. Its specific antigen is unknown. No qualities accompany the bases; no much larger clone lies one base away. The sample is drawn from a study of OX40 agonist ivuxolimab in advanced cancers. About the study as a whole: Ivuxolimab, which targeted the costimulatory receptor OX40 (CD134), was an agonistic, fully human IgG2 monoclonal antibody. Of the roughly 52 dose-escalation patients, hepatocellular carcinoma was present in about 19, melanoma in approximately 15, renal cell carcinoma in 9 and head and neck cancer in 9. The paper covers the monotherapy dose-escalation part of the phase I ivuxolimab trial, which included N of about 51 patients. Partial responses occurred in three dose-escalation patients: two with cutaneous melanoma and one with hepatocellular carcinoma. Intravenous ivuxolimab was administered to patients every 2 weeks at six dose levels: 0.01, 0.1, 0.3, 1.5, 3 and 10 mg/kg. The point of sequencing TCRbeta in the periphery was to test whether ivuxolimab changed TCR sequence diversity and drove clonal T-cell expansion. Prior anti-PD-1, anti-PD-L1 or anti-CTLA-4 therapy was permitted, and checkpoint inhibitors had been received by about 36% of dose-escalation patients. A male proportion of roughly 85% and a mean age of roughly 55 years, ranging from about 23 to 90, were recorded for the dose-escalation cohort.

For sequencing of the TCRbeta CDR3 region, genomic DNA was extracted from the sorted cells. TCRbeta CDR3 regions were sequenced using the immunoSEQ Assay. The source is immuneACCESS, and TCRdb retained only in-frame sequences with V and J called. Part of the clones is not carried over; for the studies checked, unresolved V genes explain less than half of this, and the remainder is unexplained. The sample table contains about 43,000 clones; only one count was recorded for around 90% of them. Approximately 10% of the sample is in the top ten clones. The trial excluded patients who had a history of autoimmune disease or who were on systemic immunosuppression. Peripheral blood for TCR sequencing was collected from all dose cohorts at baseline, on cycle 4 day 1, and on cycle 7 day 1. Samples were obtained from an open-label, multicenter, first-in-human phase I dose-escalation trial of ivuxolimab. The trial enrolled adults with locally advanced or metastatic head and neck squamous cell, hepatocellular, melanoma or renal cell carcinoma. Before TCR sequencing, CD4+ T cells and CD8+ T cells from peripheral blood were sorted into separate populations.

The germline V gene (reference sequence) sets CDR1 to SGHKS and CDR2 to YYEKEE. The trim is 0 bases for V and 1 base for J, with a gap of 11 bases between the germline ends. The CDR3 runs 16 amino acids, cysteine and phenylalanine included. The sequence is cut down to CDR3 DNA, 48 bases in frame from base 1. Overall study results and their limits: Low levels of normalized T-cell clonal expansion were also seen in some nonresponding patients. At doses from 0.1 to 3.0 mg/kg, clonal expansion was seen in both CD4+ and CD8+ blood T cells between baseline and week 6. Partial responders in the 0.1-3.0 mg/kg groups had among the lowest normalized peripheral clonal expansion, especially among CD8+ T cells. The antigen specificity of the clonally expanded peripheral T cells was not determined. On average, CD8+ T cells showed more expanded clones than CD4+ T cells after ivuxolimab.

The rearrangement combines TRBV5-5 with TRBJ2-1; TRBD2 could be the D gene, as 5 bases match. This specimen was CD4+ or CD8+ T cells sorted from blood, taken in a trial of the OX40 agonist ivuxolimab. This sequence originates from an adult with an advanced solid tumor such as melanoma, head and neck, liver or kidney cancer. The CDR3 region reads CASSLAGRVSYNEQFF. The sequence in DNA is TGTGCCAGCAGCTTGGCGGGAAGGGTGTCCTACAATGAGCAGTTCTTC.